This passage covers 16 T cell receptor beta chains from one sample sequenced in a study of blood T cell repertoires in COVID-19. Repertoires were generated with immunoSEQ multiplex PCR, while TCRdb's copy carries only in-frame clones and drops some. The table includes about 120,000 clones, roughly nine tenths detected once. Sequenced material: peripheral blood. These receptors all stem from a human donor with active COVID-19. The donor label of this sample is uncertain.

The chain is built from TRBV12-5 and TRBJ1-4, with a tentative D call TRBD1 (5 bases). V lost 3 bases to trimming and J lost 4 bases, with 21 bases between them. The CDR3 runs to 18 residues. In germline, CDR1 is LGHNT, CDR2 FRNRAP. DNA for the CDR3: TGTGCTAGTGGTTTCCCCGTGGGGAGGGGAGTTTTTAATGAAAAACTGTTTTTT. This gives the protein CASGFPVGRGVFNEKLFF. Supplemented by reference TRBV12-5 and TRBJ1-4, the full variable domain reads DARVTQTPRHKVTEMGQEVTMRCQPILGHNTVFWYRQTMMQGLELLAYFRNRAPLDDSGMPKDRFSAEMPDATLATLKIQPSEPRDSAVYFCASGFPVGRGVFNEKLFFGSGTQLSVL.

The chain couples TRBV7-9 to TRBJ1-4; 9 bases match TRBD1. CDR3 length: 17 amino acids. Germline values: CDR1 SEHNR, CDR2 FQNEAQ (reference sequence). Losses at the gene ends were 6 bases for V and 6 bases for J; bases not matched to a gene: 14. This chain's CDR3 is CASRKTGGILLDEKLFF. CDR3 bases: TGTGCCAGCAGAAAGACAGGGGGTATTCTTTTGGATGAAAAACTGTTTTTT.

This chain's CDR3 is CASSYSFQETQYF. The CDR3 DNA follows: TGTGCCAGCAGTTACAGCTTCCAAGAGACCCAGTACTTC. V is TRBV12-3 or TRBV12-4 and J is TRBJ2-5; D is unclear. CDR3 length: 13 residues. V lost 4 bases and J lost 1, with 7 bases in between.

The chain's CDR3 is CASSAGTAPANYGYTF. The CDR3 DNA reads as TGTGCCAGCAGTGCCGGGACAGCGCCTGCAAACTATGGCTACACCTTC. The chain joins TRBV6-2 or TRBV6-3 to TRBJ1-2, with 7 nucleotides matching TRBD1. This CDR3 has 16 amino acids. Germline V CDR1 and CDR2: MNHEY, SVGEGT. Trimming at V came to 5 bases and at J to 2 bases, leaving 11 bases not matched to a gene.

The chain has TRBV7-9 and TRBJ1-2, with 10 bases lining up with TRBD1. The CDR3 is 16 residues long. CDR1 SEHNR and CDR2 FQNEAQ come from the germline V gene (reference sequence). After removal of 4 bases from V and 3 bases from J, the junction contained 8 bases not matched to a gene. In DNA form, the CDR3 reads TGTGCCAGCAGCTCAGCAGCCGGGACAGGGGACTATGGCTACACCTTC. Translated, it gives CASSSAAGTGDYGYTF.

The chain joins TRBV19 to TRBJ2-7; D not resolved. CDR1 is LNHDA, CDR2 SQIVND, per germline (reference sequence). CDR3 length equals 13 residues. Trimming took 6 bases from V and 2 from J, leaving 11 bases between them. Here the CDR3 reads CASSAGPPYEQYF. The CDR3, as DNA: TGTGCCAGTAGCGCAGGTCCACCCTACGAGCAGTACTTC. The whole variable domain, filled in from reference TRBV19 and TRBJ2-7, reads DGGITQSPKYLFRKEGQNVTLSCEQNLNHDAMYWYRQDPGQGLRLIYYSQIVNDFQKGDIAEGYSVSREKKESFPLTVTSAQKNPTAFYLCASSAGPPYEQYFGPGTRLTVT.

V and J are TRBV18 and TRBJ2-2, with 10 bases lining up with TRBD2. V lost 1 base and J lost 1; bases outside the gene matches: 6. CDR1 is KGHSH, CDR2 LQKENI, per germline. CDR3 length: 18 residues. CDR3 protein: CASSPRPSGGLNTGELFF. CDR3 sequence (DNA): TGTGCCAGCTCACCACGTCCTAGCGGGGGCCTGAACACCGGGGAGCTGTTTTTT. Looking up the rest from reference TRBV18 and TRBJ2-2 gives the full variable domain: NAGVMQNPRHLVRRRGQEARLRCSPMKGHSHVYWYRQLPEEGLKFMVYLQKENIIDESGMPKERFSAEFPKEGPSILRIQQVVRGDSAAYFCASSPRPSGGLNTGELFFGEGSRLTVL.

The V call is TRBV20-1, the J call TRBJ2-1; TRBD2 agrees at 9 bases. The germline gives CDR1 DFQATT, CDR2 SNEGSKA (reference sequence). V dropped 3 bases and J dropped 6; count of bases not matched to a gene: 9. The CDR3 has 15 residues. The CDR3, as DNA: TGCAGTGCTAGTCCCCTTAGCGGGGGCCCCAATGAGCAGTTCTTC. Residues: CSASPLSGGPNEQFF.

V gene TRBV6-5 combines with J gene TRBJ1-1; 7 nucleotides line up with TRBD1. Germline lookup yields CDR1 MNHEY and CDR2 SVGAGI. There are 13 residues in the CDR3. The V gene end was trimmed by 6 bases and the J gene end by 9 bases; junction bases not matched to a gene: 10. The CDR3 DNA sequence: TGTGCCAGCAGCTCTGACAGGGCTGGACAAGCTTTCTTT. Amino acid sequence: CASSSDRAGQAFF.

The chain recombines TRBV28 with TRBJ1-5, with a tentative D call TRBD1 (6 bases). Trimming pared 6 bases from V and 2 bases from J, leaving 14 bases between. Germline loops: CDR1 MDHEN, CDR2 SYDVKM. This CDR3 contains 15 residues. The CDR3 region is CASRPQGAGNQPQHF. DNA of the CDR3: TGTGCCAGCAGGCCACAGGGTGCCGGCAATCAGCCCCAGCATTTT.

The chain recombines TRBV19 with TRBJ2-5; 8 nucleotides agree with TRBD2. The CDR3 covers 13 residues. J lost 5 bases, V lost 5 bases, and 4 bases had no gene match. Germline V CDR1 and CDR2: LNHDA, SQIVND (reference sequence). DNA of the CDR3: TGTGCCAGTAGTCGGACTAGCCGGGAGACCCAGTACTTC. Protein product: CASSRTSRETQYF.

CDR3 sequence (DNA): TGTGCTAGTGGTTTGGCGCAGGGCACTGAAGCTTTCTTT. It yields the protein CASGLAQGTEAFF. The chain recombines TRBV12-5 with TRBJ1-1; maybe TRBD1 (5 bases). V was shortened by 1 base and J by 4 bases, with 7 bases between the two germline ends. Germline-derived CDR1 and CDR2 are LGHNT and FRNRAP. The CDR3 extends over 13 amino acids.

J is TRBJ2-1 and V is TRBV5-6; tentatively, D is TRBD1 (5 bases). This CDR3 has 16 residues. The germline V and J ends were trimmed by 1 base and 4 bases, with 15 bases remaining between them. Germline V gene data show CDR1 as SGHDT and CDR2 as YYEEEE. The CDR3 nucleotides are TGTGCCAGCAGCTTGTTGGGGCAGGAAATTTACAATGAGCAGTTCTTC. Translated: CASSLLGQEIYNEQFF. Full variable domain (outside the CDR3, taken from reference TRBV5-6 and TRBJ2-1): DAGVTQSPTHLIKTRGQQVTLRCSPKSGHDTVSWYQQALGQGPQFIFQYYEEEERQRGNFPDRFSGHQFPNYSSELNVNALLLGDSALYLCASSLLGQEIYNEQFFGPGTRLTVL.

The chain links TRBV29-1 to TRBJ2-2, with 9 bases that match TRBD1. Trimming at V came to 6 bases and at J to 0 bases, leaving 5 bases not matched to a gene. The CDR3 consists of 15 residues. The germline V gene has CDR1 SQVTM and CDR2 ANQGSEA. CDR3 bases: TGCAGCGTGAGGACAGGGGCGGCGAACACCGGGGAGCTGTTTTTT. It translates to CSVRTGAANTGELFF.

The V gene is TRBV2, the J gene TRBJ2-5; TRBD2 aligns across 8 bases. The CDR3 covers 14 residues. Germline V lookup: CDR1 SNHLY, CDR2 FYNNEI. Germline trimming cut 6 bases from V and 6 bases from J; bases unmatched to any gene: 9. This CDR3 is CASSETSGVQTQYF. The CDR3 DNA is TGTGCCAGCAGCGAAACTAGCGGAGTACAGACCCAGTACTTC.

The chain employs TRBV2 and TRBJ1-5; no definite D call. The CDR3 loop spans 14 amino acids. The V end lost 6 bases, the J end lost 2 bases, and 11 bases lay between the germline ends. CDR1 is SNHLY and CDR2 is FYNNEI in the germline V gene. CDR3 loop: CASRADHGNQPQHF. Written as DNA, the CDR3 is TGTGCCAGCAGAGCGGATCATGGCAATCAGCCCCAGCATTTT.